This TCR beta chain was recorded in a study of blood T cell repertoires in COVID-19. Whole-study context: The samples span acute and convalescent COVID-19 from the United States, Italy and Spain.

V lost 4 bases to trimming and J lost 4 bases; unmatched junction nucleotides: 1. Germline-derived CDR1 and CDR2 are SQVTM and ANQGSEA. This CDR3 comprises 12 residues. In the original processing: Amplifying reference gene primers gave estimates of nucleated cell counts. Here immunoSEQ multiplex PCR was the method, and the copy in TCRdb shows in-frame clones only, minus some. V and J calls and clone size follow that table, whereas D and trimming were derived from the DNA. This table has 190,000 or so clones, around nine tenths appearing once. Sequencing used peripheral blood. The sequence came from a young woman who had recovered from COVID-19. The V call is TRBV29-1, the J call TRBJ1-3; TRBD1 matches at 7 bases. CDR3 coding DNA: TGCAGCGTTGCAGGGGGAGGAAACACCATATATTTT. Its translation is CSVAGGGNTIYF.